This is a list of T cell receptor beta chains from one sample in a study of OX40 agonist ivuxolimab in advanced cancers. Produced via immunoSEQ multiplex PCR; TCRdb's table is partial and in-frame only. The sample has over 100,000 clones, 80% to 90% seen once. Here the sequenced sample was CD4+ or CD8+ T cells sorted from blood, taken in a trial of the OX40 agonist ivuxolimab. Receptors originate from an adult with an advanced solid tumor such as melanoma, head and neck, liver or kidney cancer. The CDR3 runs from the conserved cysteine through the conserved F or W.

v_gene,j_gene,CDR3aa
TRBV30,TRBJ1-5,CAWRTTEPQGAGNQPQHF
TRBV27,TRBJ1-6,CASRGTGYNSPLHF
TRBV5-6,TRBJ1-3,CASSTGVLNTIYF
TRBV6-4,TRBJ2-3,CASSESSSDTQYF
TRBV7-2,TRBJ1-2,CASRWDVRGNYGYTF
TRBV4-2,TRBJ2-3,CASSQRSAGPDTQYF
TRBV6-6,TRBJ2-5,CASMSAQPPETQYF
TRBV28,TRBJ1-2,CASSSGDYGYTF
TRBV7-2,TRBJ1-3,CASSFEAGNTIYF
TRBV7-9,TRBJ1-6,CASSLGQGHSPLHF
TRBV28,TRBJ1-1,CASSLQGRLRAFF
TRBV7-9,TRBJ1-1,CASSLDSTHSPAFF
TRBV7-9,TRBJ1-2,CASSQETGSDGYTF
TRBV2,TRBJ2-3,CASSEGGFTDTQYF
TRBV27,TRBJ2-1,CASRKERGGVNEQFF
TRBV5-4,TRBJ2-7,CASSLAGGSSYEQYF
TRBV15,TRBJ2-7,CATSNTALGEQYF
TRBV12-5,TRBJ2-3,CASPSGGTDTQYF
TRBV6-6,TRBJ2-7,CASRTGGDEQYF
TRBV28,TRBJ2-5,CASSRGGETQYF
TRBV7-8,TRBJ1-6,CASSLVMAESPLHF
TRBV6-6,TRBJ1-2,CASREEGEGYTF
TRBV5-4,TRBJ2-5,CASSPQLLLAGGKTQYF
TRBV28,TRBJ2-7,CASSLDTAGFGEQYF
TRBV2,TRBJ2-7,CASSVTSATFYEQYF
TRBV2,TRBJ1-4,CATQGLGEKLFF
TRBV15,TRBJ2-2,CATSRDGSAGELFF
TRBV18,TRBJ1-3,CASSPGDSGNTIYF
TRBV28,TRBJ1-4,CASSSPGGATNEKLFF
TRBV29-1,TRBJ1-2,CSGSGLPGGYTF
TRBV2,TRBJ1-5,CASGAYNQPQHF
TRBV30,TRBJ2-7,CAWSGANEQYF
TRBV18,TRBJ1-4,CASSPATESNEKLFF
TRBV7-3,TRBJ2-3,CASSKANRVADTQYF
TRBV6-1,TRBJ1-1,CARQRGANTEAFF
TRBV18,TRBJ1-2,CASSPNGQTGYTF
TRBV30,TRBJ1-6,CAWKGHYNSPLHF
TRBV30,TRBJ1-1,CAWSLGQGRTEAFF
TRBV2,TRBJ1-2,CASSKSGTGPYGYTF
TRBV5-6,TRBJ1-5,CASSLGRDQPQHF
TRBV6-4,TRBJ1-1,CASSSHMGSTEAFF
TRBV28,TRBJ1-3,CASTSQPLSGNTIYF
TRBV30,TRBJ2-1,CAGRPAGGYNEQFF
TRBV18,TRBJ1-2,CASSPPHHVGQGDGYTF
TRBV27,TRBJ1-1,CASSLEGGWTEAFF
TRBV5-1,TRBJ2-7,CASSLAQKKIATYEQYF
TRBV28,TRBJ2-4,CATQSLGVSAKNIQYF